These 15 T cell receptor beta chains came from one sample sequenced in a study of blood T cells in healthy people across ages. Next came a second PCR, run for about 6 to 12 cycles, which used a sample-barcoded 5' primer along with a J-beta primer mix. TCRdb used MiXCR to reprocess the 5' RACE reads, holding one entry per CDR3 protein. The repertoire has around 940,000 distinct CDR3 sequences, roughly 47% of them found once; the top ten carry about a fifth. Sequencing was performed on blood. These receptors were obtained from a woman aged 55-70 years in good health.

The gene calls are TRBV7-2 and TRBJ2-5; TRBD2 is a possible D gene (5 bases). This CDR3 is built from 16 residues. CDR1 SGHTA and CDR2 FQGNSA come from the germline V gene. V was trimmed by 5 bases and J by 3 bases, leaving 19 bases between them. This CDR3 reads CASSPSVLALEETQYF. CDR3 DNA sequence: TGTGCCAGCAGCCCCTCGGTCCTAGCTCTAGAAGAGACCCAGTACTTC.

The CDR3 region has the DNA TGCGCCAGCAGCCTAGGACGGGCCGGTGAGCAGTTCTTC. Its translation: CASSLGRAGEQFF. The genes are TRBV4-3 and TRBJ2-1, with no clear D. Germline loops: CDR1 LGHNA, CDR2 YSLEER. The ends were cut back, 4 bases at V and 9 bases at J, with 13 bases in the middle. The CDR3 covers 13 residues.

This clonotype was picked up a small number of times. CDR3 region: CASSPWTGGKETQYF. Here the CDR3 DNA reads TGTGCCAGCAGTCCCTGGACAGGTGGGAAAGAGACCCAGTACTTC. This chain links TRBV28 with TRBJ2-5; 7 positions agree with TRBD1. The J segment lost 3 bases and the V segment lost 5 bases, leaving 9 bases of the junction unmatched. The germline V gene has CDR1 MDHEN and CDR2 SYDVKM. The CDR3 contains 15 residues.

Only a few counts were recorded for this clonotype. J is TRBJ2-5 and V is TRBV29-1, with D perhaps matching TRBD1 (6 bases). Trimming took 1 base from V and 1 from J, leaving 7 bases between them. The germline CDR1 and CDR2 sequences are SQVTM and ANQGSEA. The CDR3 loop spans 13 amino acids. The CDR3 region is CSVEGGPQETQYF. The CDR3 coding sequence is TGCAGCGTTGAAGGGGGGCCCCAAGAGACCCAGTACTTC.

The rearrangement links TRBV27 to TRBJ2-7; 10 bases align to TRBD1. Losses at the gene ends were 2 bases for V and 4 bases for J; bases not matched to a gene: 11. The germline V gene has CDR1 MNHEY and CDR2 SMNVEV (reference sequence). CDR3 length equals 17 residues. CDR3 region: CASSLRGWGQGTYEQYF. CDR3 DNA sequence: TGTGCCAGCAGTTTAAGGGGGTGGGGACAGGGGACTTACGAGCAGTACTTC.

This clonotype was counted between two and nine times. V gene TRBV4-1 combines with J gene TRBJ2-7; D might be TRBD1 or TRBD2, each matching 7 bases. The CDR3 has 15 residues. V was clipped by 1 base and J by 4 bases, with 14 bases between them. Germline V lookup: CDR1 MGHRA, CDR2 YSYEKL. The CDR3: CASSQVGGGWYEQYF. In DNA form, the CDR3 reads TGCGCCAGCAGCCAAGTGGGAGGGGGCTGGTACGAGCAGTACTTC.

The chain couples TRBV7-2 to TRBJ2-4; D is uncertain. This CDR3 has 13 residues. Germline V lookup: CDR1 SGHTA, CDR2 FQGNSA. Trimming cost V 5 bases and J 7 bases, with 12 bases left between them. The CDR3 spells CASSVDRSNIQYF. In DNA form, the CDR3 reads TGTGCCAGCAGCGTAGATCGTAGTAACATTCAGTACTTC.

The CDR3 nucleotides read TGTGCCAGCAGTCTGCAAGCATCCCCCGAGCAGTACTTC. It translates to CASSLQASPEQYF. The V and J genes are TRBV12-3 or TRBV12-4 and TRBJ2-7, with D uncertain. This CDR3 region has 13 residues. With 5 bases removed from V and 6 bases from J, the gap between germline ends came to 14 bases.

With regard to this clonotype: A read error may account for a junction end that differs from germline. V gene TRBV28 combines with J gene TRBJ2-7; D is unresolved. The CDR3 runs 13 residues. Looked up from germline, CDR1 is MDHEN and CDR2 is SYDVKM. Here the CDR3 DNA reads TGTGCCAGCGAAAACTTCGAGGATGCCGAGCAGTATTTC. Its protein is CASENFEDAEQYF.

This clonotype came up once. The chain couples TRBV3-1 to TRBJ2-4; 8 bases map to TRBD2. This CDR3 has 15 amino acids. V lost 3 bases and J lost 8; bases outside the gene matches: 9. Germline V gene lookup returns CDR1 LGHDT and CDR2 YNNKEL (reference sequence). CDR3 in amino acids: CASSHNAGGWDIQYF. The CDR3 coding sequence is TGTGCCAGCAGCCACAACGCGGGGGGCTGGGACATTCAGTACTTC.

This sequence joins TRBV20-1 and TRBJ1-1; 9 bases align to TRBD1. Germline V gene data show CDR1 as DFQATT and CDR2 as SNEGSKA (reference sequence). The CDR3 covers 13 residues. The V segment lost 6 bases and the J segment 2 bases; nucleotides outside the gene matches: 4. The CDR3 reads CSAGTGKNTEAFF. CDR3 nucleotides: TGCAGTGCGGGGACAGGGAAAAACACTGAAGCTTTCTTT.

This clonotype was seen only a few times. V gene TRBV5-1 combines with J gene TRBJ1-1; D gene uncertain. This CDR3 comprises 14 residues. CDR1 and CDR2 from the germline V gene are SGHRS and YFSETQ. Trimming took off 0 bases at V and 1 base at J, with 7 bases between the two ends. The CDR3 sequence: CASSLEGQNTEAFF. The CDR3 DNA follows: TGCGCCAGCAGCTTGGAGGGCCAGAACACTGAAGCTTTCTTT.

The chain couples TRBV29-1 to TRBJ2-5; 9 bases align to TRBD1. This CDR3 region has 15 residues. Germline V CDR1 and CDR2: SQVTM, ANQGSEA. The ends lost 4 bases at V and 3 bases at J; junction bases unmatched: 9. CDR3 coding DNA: TGCAGCGTTGGAACCACCGGGACAGGGAAAGAGACCCAGTACTTC. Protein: CSVGTTGTGKETQYF.

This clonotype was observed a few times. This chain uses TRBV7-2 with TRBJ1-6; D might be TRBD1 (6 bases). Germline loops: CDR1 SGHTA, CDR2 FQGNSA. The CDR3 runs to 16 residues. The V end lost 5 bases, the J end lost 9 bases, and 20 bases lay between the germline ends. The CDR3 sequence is CASSPRDRRLTSPLHF. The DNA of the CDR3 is TGTGCCAGCAGCCCGCGAGACAGGCGACTGACTTCACCCCTCCACTTT.

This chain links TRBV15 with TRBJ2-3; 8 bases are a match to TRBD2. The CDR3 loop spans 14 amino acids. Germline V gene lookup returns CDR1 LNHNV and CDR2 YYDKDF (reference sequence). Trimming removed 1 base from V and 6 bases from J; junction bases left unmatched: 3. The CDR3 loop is CATSRGAGGDTQYF. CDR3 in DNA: TGTGCCACCAGCAGAGGGGCGGGAGGTGATACGCAGTATTTT.